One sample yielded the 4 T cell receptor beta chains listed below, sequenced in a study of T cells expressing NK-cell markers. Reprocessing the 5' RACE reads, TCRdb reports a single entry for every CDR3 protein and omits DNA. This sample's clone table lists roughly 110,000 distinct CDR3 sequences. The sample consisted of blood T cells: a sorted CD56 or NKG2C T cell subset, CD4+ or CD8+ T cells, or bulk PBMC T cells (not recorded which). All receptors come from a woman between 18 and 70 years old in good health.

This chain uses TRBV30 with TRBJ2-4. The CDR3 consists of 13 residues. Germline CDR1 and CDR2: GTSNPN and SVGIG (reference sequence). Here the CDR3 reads CALREIGKNIQYF.

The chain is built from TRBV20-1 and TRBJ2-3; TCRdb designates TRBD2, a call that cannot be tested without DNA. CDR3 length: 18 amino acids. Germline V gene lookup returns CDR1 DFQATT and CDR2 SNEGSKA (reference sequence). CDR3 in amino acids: CSASPSGGLREFTDTQYF.

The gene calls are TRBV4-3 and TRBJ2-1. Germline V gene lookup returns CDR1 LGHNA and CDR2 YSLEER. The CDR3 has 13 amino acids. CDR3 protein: CASSQNYDAEQFF.

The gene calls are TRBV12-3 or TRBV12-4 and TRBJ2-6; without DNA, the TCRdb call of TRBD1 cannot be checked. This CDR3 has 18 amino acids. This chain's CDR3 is CASIPSPVGLSGANVLTF.